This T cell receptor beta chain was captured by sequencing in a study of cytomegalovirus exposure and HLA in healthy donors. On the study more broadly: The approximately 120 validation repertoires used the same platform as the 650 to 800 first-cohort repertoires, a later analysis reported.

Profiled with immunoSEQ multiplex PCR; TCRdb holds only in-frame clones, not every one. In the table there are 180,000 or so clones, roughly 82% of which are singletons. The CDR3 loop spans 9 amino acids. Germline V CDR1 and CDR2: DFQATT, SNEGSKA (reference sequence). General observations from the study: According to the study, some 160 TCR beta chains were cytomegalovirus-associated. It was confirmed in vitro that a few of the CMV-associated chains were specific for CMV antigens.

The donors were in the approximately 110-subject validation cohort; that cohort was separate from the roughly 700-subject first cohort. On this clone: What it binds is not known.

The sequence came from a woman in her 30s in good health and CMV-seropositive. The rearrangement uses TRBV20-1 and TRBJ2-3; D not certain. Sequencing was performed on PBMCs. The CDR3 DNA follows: TGCACCGCACTATATACGCAGTATTTT. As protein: CTALYTQYF.